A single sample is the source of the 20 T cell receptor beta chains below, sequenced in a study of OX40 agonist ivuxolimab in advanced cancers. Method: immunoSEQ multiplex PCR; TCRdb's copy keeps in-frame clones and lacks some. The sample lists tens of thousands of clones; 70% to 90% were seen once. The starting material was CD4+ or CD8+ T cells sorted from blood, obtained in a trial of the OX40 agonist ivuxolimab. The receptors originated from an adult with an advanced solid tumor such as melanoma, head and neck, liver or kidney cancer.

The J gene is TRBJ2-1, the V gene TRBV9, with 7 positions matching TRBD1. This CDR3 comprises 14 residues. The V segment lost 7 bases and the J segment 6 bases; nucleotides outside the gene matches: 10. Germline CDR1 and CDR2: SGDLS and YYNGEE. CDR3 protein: CASPCDRVVNEQFF. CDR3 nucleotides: TGTGCCAGCCCTTGTGACAGGGTAGTCAATGAGCAGTTCTTC.

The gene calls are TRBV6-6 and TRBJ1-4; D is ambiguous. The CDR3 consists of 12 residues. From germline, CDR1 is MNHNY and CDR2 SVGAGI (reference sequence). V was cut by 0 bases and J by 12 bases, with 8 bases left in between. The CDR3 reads CASSYSGWELFF. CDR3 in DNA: TGTGCCAGCAGTTACTCAGGTTGGGAACTGTTTTTT.

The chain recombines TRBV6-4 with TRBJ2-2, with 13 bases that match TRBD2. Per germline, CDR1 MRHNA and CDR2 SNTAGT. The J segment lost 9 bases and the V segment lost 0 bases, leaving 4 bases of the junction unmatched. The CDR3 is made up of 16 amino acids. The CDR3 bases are TGTGCCAGCAGTGACTCGACTAGCGGGGGGTTGCGGGAGCTGTTTTTT. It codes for CASSDSTSGGLRELFF.

The CDR3 region is CASTPPGTPNYGYTF. DNA for the CDR3: TGTGCCAGCACGCCGCCTGGGACTCCTAACTATGGCTACACCTTC. V is TRBV7-9 and J is TRBJ1-2, with D possibly being TRBD1 (5 bases). V lost 7 bases, J lost 0 bases, and 15 bases lay in between. CDR3 length: 15 residues. Germline V gives CDR1 SEHNR, CDR2 FQNEAQ (reference sequence).

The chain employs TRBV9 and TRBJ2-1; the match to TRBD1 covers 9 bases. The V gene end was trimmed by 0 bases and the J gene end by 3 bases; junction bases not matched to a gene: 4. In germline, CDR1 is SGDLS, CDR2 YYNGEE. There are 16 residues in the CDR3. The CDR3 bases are TGTGCCAGCAGCGTAGTACAGGGGGCTTACTACAATGAGCAGTTCTTC. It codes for CASSVVQGAYYNEQFF.

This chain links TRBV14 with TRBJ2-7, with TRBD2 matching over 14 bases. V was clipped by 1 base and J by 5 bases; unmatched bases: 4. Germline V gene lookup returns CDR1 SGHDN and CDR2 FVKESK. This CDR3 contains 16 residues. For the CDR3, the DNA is TGTGCCAGCAGCCAAGGGACTAGCGGGAGGCGAAACGAGCAGTACTTC. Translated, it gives CASSQGTSGRRNEQYF.

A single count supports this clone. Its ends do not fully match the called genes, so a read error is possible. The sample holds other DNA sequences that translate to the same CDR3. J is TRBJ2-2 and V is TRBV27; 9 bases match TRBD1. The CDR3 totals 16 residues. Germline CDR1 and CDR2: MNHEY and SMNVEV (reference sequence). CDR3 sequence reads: CASSPRTGEQSGELFF. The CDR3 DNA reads TGTGCCAGCAGTCCCCGGACAGGGGAACAATCCGGGGAGCTGTTTTTC.

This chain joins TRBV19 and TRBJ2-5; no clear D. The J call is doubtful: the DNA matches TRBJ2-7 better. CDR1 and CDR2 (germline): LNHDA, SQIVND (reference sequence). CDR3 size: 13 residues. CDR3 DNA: TGTGCCAGTAGTGAGCGTCACTCCTACGAGCAGTACTTC. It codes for CASSERHSYEQYF.

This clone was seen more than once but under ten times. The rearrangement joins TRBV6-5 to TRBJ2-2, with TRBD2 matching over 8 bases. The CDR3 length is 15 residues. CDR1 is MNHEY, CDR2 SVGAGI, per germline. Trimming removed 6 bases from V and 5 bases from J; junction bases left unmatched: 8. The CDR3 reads CASRHGGARTGELFF. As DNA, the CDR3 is TGTGCCAGCAGACACGGGGGGGCTCGTACCGGGGAGCTGTTTTTT.

The CDR3 region has the DNA TGTGCCAGCTCACCTTCCCCCCGGGACAGGGCCCCTCTTCCCCAGCATTTT. This encodes CASSPSPRDRAPLPQHF. The rearrangement uses TRBV18 and TRBJ1-5; 9 bases align to TRBD1. This CDR3 is 17 amino acids long. V dropped 3 bases and J dropped 10; count of bases not matched to a gene: 16. The germline V gene encodes CDR1 KGHSH and CDR2 LQKENI.

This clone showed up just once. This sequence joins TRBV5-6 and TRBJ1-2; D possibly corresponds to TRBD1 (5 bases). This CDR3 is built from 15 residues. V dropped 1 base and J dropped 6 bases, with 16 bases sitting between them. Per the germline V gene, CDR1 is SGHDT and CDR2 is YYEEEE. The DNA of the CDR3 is TGTGCCAGCAGCTTGAAGGGGCAACGGTGGCATGGCTACACCTTC. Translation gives CASSLKGQRWHGYTF.

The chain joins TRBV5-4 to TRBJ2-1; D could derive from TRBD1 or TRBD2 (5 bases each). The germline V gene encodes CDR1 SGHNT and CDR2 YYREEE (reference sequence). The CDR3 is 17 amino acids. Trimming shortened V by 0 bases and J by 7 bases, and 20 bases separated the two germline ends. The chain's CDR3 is CASSLDLGPMNVNEQFF. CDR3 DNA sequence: TGTGCCAGCAGCTTGGATTTGGGACCTATGAACGTGAATGAGCAGTTCTTC.

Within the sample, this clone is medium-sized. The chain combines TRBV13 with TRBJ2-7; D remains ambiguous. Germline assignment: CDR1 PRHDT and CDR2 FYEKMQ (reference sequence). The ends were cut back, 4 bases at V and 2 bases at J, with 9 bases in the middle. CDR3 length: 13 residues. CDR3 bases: TGTGCCAGCAGCTCAAGGGTTCCCTACGAGCAGTACTTC. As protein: CASSSRVPYEQYF.

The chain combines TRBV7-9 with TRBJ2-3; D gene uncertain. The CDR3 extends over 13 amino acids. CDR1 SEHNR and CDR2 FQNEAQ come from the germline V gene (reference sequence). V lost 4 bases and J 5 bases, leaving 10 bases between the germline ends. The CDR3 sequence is CASSSASEDTQYF. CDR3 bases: TGTGCCAGCAGCTCTGCTTCGGAAGATACGCAGTATTTT.

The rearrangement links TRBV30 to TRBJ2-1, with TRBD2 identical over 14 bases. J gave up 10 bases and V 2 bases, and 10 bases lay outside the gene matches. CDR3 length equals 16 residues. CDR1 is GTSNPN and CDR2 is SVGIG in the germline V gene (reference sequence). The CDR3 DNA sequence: TGTGCCTGGAGTCCACCGGGACTAGCGGGGGTGGGGGAGCAGTTCTTC. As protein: CAWSPPGLAGVGEQFF.

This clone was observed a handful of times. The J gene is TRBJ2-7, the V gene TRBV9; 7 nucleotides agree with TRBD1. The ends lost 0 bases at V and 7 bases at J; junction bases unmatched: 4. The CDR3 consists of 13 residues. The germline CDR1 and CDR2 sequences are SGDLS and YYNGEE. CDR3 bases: TGTGCCAGCAGCGTAGGAGGGACAGCTGAGCAGTACTTC. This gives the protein CASSVGGTAEQYF. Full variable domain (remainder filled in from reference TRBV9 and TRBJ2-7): DSGVTQTPKHLITATGQRVTLRCSPRSGDLSVYWYQQSLDQGLQFLIQYYNGEERAKGNILERFSAQQFPDLHSELNLSSLELGDSALYFCASSVGGTAEQYFGPGTRLTVT.

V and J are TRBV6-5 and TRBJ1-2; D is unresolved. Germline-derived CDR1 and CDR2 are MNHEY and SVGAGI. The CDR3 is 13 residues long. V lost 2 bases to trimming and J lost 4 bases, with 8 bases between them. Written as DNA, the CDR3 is TGTGCCAGCAGTTACGGAATGGGCTATGGCTACACCTTC. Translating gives CASSYGMGYGYTF.

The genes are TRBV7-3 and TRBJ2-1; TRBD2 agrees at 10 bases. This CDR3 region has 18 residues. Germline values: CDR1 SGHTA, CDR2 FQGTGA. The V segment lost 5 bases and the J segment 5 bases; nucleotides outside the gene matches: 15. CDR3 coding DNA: TGTGCCAGCAGCCCCACCCCGACTAGCGGGCCGAGTCACAATGAGCAGTTCTTC. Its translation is CASSPTPTSGPSHNEQFF.

CDR3 residues: CASTPPGGRDYNEQFF. The DNA for the CDR3 is TGTGCCAGCACCCCTCCGGGCGGGAGGGACTACAATGAGCAGTTCTTC. The chain carries TRBV28 and TRBJ2-1; 9 nucleotides match TRBD2. The CDR3 extends over 16 amino acids. Germline trimming cut 7 bases from V and 3 bases from J; bases unmatched to any gene: 10. CDR1 is MDHEN and CDR2 is SYDVKM in the germline V gene.

CDR3 bases: TGTGCCAGCAGCTTGGCCACTGAAGCTTTCTTT. Its protein product is CASSLATEAFF. V usage is TRBV5-4 and J usage is TRBJ1-1; D gene ambiguous. Germline CDR1 and CDR2: SGHNT and YYREEE (reference sequence). With 0 bases removed from V and 4 bases from J, the gap between germline ends came to 1 base. The CDR3 runs to 11 residues.